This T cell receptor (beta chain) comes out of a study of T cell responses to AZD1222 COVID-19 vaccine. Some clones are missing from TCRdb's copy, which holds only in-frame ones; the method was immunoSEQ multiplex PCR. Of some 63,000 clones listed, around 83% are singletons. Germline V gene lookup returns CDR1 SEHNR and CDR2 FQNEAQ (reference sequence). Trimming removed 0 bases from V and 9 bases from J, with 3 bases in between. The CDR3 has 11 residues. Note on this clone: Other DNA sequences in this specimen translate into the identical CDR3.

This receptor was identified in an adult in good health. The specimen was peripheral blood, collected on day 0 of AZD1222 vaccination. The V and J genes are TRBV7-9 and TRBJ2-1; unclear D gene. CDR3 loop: CASSLAAEQFF. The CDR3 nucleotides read TGTGCCAGCAGCTTAGCTGCTGAGCAGTTCTTC.